The table lists the clone carrying this T cell receptor (beta chain) with a count of one. What it binds is unknown. This entry belongs to a study of long-term antiretroviral therapy in people with HIV. Study-wide context: The study's earliest collections predate the 2015 immediate-ART recommendation by about a decade.

Study conclusions and caveats: CDR3 length ranges were narrower in HIV repertoires than in controls.

There are 15 residues in the CDR3. The germline CDR1 and CDR2 sequences are SGHTA and FQGNSA. With 1 base removed from V and 5 bases from J, the gap between germline ends came to 14 bases. No donor had fewer than one pre-ART PBMC sample or fewer than two post-ART PBMC samples. Each participant with HIV received care in the United States. This was the immunoSEQ v3.0 assay at survey level. The table came from immunoSEQ multiplex PCR; TCRdb's copy has only in-frame clones and leaves some out. The sample carries 30,000 to 35,000 clones, roughly 74% recorded once. The receptor comes from a man aged 45-60 years with HIV. This sequence joins TRBV7-2 and TRBJ2-5, with a tentative D call TRBD2 (7 bases). The sequences come from unsorted PBMCs, collected 3 years after starting antiretroviral therapy. This CDR3 is CASSLVWGGRETQYF. CDR3 bases: TGTGCCAGCAGCTTAGTCTGGGGGGGCCGGGAGACCCAGTACTTC.